The entry below describes one T cell receptor (beta chain). The data belong to a study of blood T cell repertoires in COVID-19. Study information: The samples span acute and convalescent COVID-19 from the United States, Italy and Spain. Sources were T cells, B-cell-depleted T cells, or PBMCs; the material itself was cDNA or gDNA.

This CDR3 is 14 amino acids long. Between the trimmed V and J ends, which lost 4 bases and 6 bases, there was a span of 15 bases. The germline gives CDR1 SEHNR, CDR2 FQNEAQ (reference sequence). Authors' analysis steps: Reference gene primer amplification in the assay estimated nucleated cell counts. The repertoire was sequenced with immunoSEQ multiplex PCR; TCRdb's copy has only in-frame clones and lacks some. V and J calls and clone size are given by that table; D and trimming were obtained from the DNA. Found here are approximately 110,000 clones, approximately 86% of them singletons; the top ten hold roughly 1%.

The V gene is TRBV7-9, the J gene TRBJ1-1; perhaps TRBD1 as D (6 bases). The sequence derives from a woman between 50 and 59 years old with active or convalescent COVID-19. Source material: peripheral blood. The CDR3 DNA sequence: TGTGCCAGCAGCTCACCCACAGGGATACCTGAAGCTTTCTTT. Its protein product is CASSSPTGIPEAFF.